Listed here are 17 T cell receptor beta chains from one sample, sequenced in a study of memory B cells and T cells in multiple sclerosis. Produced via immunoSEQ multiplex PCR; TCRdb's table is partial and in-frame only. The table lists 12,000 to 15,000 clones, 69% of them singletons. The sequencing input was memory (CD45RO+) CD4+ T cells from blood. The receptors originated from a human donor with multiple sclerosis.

CDR3: CASSFSGPHYNEQFF. CDR3 sequence (DNA): TGTGCCAGCAGTTTTAGTGGGCCCCACTACAATGAGCAGTTCTTC. The chain links TRBV27 to TRBJ2-1; D remains unclear. The CDR3 is 15 amino acids. Germline values: CDR1 MNHEY, CDR2 SMNVEV (reference sequence). V lost 3 bases to trimming and J lost 3 bases, with 12 bases between them.

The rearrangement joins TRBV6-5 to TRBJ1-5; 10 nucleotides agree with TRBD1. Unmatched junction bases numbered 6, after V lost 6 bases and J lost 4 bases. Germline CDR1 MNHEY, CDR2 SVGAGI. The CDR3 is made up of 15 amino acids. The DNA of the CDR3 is TGTGCCAGCAGGGTCGGGACAGGGGCTAATCAGCCCCAGCATTTT. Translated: CASRVGTGANQPQHF.

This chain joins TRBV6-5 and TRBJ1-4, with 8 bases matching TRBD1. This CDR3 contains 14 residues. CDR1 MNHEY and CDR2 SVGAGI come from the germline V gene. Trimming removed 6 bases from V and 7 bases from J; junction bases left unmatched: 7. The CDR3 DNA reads TGTGCCAGCAGCCGACAGGGGAAGGTTGAAAAACTGTTTTTT. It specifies CASSRQGKVEKLFF.

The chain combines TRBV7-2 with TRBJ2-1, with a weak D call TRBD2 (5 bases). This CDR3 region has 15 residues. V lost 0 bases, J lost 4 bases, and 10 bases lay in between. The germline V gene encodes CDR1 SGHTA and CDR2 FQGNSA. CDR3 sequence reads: CASSLALGVYNEQFF. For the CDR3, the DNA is TGTGCCAGCAGCTTAGCCCTGGGAGTTTACAATGAGCAGTTCTTC.

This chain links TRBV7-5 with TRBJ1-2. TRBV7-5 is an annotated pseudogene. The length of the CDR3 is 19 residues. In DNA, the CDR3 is TGTGCCAGAAGCTTCTACTCGGACCGTAGAGTCGCGGAGGACTATGGCTACACCTTC. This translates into CARSFYSDRRVAEDYGYTF.

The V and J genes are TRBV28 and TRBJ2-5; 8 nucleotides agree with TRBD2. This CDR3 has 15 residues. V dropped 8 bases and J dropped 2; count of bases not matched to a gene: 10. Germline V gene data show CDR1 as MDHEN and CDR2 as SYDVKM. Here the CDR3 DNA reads TGTGCCAGCGGAGCTAGCGGGTCCCATCAAGAGACCCAGTACTTC. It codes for CASGASGSHQETQYF.

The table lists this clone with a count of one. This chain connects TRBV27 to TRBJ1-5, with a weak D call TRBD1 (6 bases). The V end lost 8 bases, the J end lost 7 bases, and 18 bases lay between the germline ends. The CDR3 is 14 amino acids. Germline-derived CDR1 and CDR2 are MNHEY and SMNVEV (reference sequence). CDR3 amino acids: CASQGRGPGQPQHF. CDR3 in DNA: TGTGCCAGCCAGGGGCGGGGGCCGGGGCAGCCCCAGCATTTT.

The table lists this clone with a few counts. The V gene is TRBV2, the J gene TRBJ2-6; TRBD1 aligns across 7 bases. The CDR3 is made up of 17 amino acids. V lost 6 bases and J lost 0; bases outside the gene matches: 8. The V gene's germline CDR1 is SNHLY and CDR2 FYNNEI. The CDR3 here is CASRRGDSPSGANVLTF. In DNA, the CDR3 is TGTGCCAGCAGAAGAGGGGACAGTCCCTCTGGGGCCAACGTCCTGACTTTC.

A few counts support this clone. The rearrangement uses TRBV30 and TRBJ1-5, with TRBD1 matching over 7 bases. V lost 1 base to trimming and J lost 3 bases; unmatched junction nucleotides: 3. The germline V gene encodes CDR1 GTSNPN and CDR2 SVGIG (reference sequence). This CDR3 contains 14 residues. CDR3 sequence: CAWSAGTVNQPQHF. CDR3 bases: TGTGCCTGGAGTGCCGGGACAGTCAATCAGCCCCAGCATTTT.

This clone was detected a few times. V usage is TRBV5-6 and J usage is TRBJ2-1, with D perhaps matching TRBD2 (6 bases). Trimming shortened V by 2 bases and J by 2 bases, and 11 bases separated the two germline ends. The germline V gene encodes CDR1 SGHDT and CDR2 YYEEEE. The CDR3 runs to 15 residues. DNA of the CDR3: TGTGCCAGCAGCTTAACGGGAGTTACCTACAATGAGCAGTTCTTC. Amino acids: CASSLTGVTYNEQFF.

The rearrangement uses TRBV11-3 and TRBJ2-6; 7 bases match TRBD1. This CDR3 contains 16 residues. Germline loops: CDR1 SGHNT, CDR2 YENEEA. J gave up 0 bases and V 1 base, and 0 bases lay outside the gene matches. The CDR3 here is CASSLGTGSGANVLTF. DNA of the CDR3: TGTGCCAGCAGCTTAGGGACAGGCTCTGGGGCCAACGTCCTGACTTTC.

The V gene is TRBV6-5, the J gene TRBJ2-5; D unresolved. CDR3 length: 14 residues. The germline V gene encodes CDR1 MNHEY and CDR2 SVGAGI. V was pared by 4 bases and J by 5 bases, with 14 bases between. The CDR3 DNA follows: TGTGCCAGCAGTTCCCCGAGACTCCAGGAGACCCAGTACTTC. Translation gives CASSSPRLQETQYF.

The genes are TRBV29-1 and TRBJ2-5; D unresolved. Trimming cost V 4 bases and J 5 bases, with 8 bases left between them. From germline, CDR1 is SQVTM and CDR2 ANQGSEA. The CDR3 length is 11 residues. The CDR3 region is CSVATVETQYF. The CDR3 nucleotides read TGCAGCGTTGCCACGGTCGAGACCCAGTACTTC.

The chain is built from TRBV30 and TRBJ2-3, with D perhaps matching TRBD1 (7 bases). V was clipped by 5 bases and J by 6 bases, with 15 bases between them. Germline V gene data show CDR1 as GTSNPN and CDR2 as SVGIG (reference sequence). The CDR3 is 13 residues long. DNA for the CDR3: TGTGCCTGGTCCCCAGGGGGGTTGGATACGCAGTATTTT. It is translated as CAWSPGGLDTQYF.

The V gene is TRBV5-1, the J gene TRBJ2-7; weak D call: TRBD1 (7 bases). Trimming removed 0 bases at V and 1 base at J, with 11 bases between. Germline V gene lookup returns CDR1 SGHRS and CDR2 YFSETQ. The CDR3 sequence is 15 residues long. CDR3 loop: CASSLEAGGSYEQYF. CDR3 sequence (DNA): TGCGCCAGCAGCTTGGAGGCAGGGGGGTCCTACGAGCAGTACTTC.

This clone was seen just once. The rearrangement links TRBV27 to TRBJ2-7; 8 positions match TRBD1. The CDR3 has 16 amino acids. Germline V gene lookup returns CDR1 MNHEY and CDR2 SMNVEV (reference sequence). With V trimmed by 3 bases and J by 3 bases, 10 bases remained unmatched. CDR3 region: CASSFMQGARIYEQYF. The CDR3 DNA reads TGTGCCAGCAGTTTCATGCAGGGGGCTAGGATCTACGAGCAGTACTTC.

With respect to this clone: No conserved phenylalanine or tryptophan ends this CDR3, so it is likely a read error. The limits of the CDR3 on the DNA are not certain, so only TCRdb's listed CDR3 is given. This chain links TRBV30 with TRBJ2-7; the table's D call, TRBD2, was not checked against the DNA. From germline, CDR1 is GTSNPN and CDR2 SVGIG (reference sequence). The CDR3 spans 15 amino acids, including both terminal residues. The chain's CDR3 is CAWSDRLLDSHEQSY.